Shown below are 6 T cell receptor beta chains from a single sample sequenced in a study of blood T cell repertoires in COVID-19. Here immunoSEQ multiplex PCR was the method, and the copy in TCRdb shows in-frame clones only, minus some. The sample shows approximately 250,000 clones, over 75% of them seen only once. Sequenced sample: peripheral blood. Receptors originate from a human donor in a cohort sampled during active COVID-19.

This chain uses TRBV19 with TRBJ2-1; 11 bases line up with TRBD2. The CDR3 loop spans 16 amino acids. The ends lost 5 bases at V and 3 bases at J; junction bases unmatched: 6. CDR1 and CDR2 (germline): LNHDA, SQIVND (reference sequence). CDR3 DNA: TGTGCCAGTAGTTCAACTGGACTAGCGGGCTACAATGAGCAGTTCTTC. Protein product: CASSSTGLAGYNEQFF.

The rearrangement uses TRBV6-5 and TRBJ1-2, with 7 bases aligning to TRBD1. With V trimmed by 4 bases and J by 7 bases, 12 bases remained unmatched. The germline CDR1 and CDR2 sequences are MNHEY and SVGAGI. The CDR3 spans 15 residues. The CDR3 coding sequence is TGTGCCAGCAGTTCCAATCCCCGACAGGGCTCTGGCTACACCTTC. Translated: CASSSNPRQGSGYTF.

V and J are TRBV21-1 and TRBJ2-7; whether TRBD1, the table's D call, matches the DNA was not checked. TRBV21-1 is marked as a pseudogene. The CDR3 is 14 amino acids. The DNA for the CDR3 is TGTGCCAGCAGCACTTTGGGACAGGGCTACGAGCAGTACTTC. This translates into CASSTLGQGYEQYF.

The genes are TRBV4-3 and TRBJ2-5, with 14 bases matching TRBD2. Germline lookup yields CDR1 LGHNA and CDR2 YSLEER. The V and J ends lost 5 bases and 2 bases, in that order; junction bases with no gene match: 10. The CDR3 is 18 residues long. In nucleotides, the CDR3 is TGCGCCAGCAGCTCTAGACTAGCGGGGGGGCCTGGGCAAGAGACCCAGTACTTC. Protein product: CASSSRLAGGPGQETQYF.

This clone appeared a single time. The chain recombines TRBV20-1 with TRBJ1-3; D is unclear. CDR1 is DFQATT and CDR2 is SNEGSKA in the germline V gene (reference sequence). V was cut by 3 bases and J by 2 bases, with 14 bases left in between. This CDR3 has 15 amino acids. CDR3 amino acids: CSASNPREAGNTIYF. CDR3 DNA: TGCAGTGCTAGTAACCCTAGAGAGGCTGGAAACACCATATATTTT.

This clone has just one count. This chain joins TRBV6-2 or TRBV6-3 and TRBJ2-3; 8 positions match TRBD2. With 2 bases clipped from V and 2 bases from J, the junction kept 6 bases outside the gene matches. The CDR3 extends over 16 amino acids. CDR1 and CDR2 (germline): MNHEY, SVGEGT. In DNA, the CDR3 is TGTGCCAGCAGTTACGGTGCGGGGGGATACACAGATACGCAGTATTTT. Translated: CASSYGAGGYTDTQYF.